These T cell receptor beta chains were read from a single sample in a study of identical twins' blood T cells. TCRdb ran MiXCR on the 5' RACE reads and lists one entry per CDR3 protein. The sample consists of hundreds of thousands of distinct CDR3 sequences, more than 25% of them appearing once. Sequencing was done on a sample of PBMCs. The receptors were gathered from a woman aged 18-50 years in good health. CDR3s leave out the opening cysteine and the closing phenylalanine or tryptophan. Each record gives: clone size, V gene, CDR3 protein. Size values are once, few and many counts, or a class for expanded clones, and some rows have none.

NA | TRBV20-1 | STQKRSPPPETQY
few | TRBV12-5 | ASGLSGANTEAF
NA | TRBV7-9 | ACSLGGGNEQF
NA | TRBV2 | ASSEMTGVNEKLF
NA | TRBV10-3 | AISESGSEAF
NA | TRBV6-2/TRBV6-3 | ASSLSGFPGKPQH
many | TRBV29-1 | SVSWAGGTEAF
NA | TRBV7-9 | ASSLKQGNGYT
NA | TRBV29-1 | SAERAGSYEQY
few | TRBV29-1 | SVTRQGYEQY
NA | TRBV4-3 | ASSQALGTTEAF
few | TRBV20-1 | SARAPRTANEKLF
NA | TRBV2 | ASSDPGTGGEGEAF
NA | TRBV12-3/TRBV12-4 | ASSLRGAERVQPQH
NA | TRBV10-3 | AIVDDAGELF
NA | TRBV30 | AWSKDRRAEAF
NA | TRBV5-5 | ASSLTFTNYGYT
NA | TRBV7-2 | ASSLAMTSNEQF
few | TRBV13 | ASSYRGPTGAGNTIY
NA | TRBV6-1 | ASRRQGYDEKLF
NA | TRBV13 | ASSPGVRSLYGYT
many | TRBV2 | ASSVAGDTEAF
few | TRBV9 | ASSVDDGSNTEAF